The 19 T cell receptor beta chains below were found in one sample sequenced in a study of T cell responses to AZD1222 COVID-19 vaccine. Only in-frame clones appear in the TCRdb table, and some are missing; sequencing was by immunoSEQ multiplex PCR. The table includes more than 100,000 clones, about 87% detected once. Material: peripheral blood, obtained on day 0 of AZD1222 vaccination. These receptors were obtained from an adult in good health.

This clone came up once. This chain links TRBV19 with TRBJ1-1, with 7 nucleotides matching TRBD1. This CDR3 is 14 amino acids long. V lost 5 bases and J lost 2; bases outside the gene matches: 5. In germline, CDR1 is LNHDA, CDR2 SQIVND (reference sequence). The CDR3 DNA reads as TGTGCCAGTAGTCCCGGACAGGCTAACACTGAAGCTTTCTTT. Translation gives CASSPGQANTEAFF.

The rearrangement links TRBV28 to TRBJ2-7; a possible D gene is TRBD2 (6 bases). Deletions cut 6 bases from V and 4 bases from J, with 19 bases between. CDR1 is MDHEN, CDR2 SYDVKM, per germline. The CDR3 contains 15 residues. CDR3 DNA sequence: TGTGCCAGCAGGCCGGTAGGGAGACTAGAGTACGAGCAGTACTTC. Translated: CASRPVGRLEYEQYF.

V usage is TRBV27 and J usage is TRBJ2-7; no definite D call. V lost 0 bases to trimming and J lost 2 bases, with 11 bases between them. CDR3 length: 15 residues. Germline assignment: CDR1 MNHEY and CDR2 SMNVEV (reference sequence). This CDR3 reads CASSLSGRVTYEQYF. CDR3 bases: TGTGCCAGCAGTTTATCGGGTAGGGTAACCTACGAGCAGTACTTC.

V gene TRBV7-9 combines with J gene TRBJ2-3, with D possibly being TRBD1 (5 bases). This CDR3 is built from 15 residues. Germline loops: CDR1 SEHNR, CDR2 FQNEAQ (reference sequence). The germline V and J ends were trimmed by 5 bases and 0 bases, with 12 bases remaining between them. CDR3 sequence: CASSPNQGSTDTQYF. The CDR3 DNA follows: TGTGCCAGCAGCCCCAACCAGGGAAGCACAGATACGCAGTATTTT.

Concerning this clone itself: One end of the junction is discordant with germline, which a read error may explain. The genes are TRBV7-2 and TRBJ1-5, with TRBD1 as a possible D gene (5 bases). Per germline, CDR1 SGHTA and CDR2 FQGNSA. CDR3 length: 15 amino acids. In nucleotides, the CDR3 is TGTGCCAGCAGCCTAGCTGGGGCTCGCAATCAGCCCCAGCATTTT. This encodes CASSLAGARNQPQHF.

J is TRBJ2-3 and V is TRBV27, with 7 bases lining up with TRBD2. Germline V gene data show CDR1 as MNHEY and CDR2 as SMNVEV (reference sequence). This CDR3 region has 14 residues. The V gene end was trimmed by 3 bases and the J gene end by 6 bases; junction bases not matched to a gene: 6. The CDR3 sequence: CASSFGREWDTQYF. The CDR3 coding sequence is TGTGCCAGCAGTTTCGGGCGGGAGTGGGATACGCAGTATTTT.

This clone has a single count. The genes are TRBV27 and TRBJ2-3; no clear D. The CDR3 contains 15 residues. The V and J ends lost 4 bases and 0 bases respectively, with 11 bases between them. Germline V CDR1 and CDR2: MNHEY, SMNVEV (reference sequence). The CDR3 nucleotides read TGTGCCAGCAGTTCCTCGGCACTCAGCACAGATACGCAGTATTTT. Translated, it gives CASSSSALSTDTQYF.

V and J are TRBV4-1 and TRBJ2-3; D tentatively fits TRBD1 or TRBD2 (5 bases each). V was shortened by 5 bases and J by 3 bases, with 9 bases between the two germline ends. The CDR3 has 13 residues. CDR1 MGHRA and CDR2 YSYEKL come from the germline V gene. The CDR3 nucleotides are TGCGCCAGCAGCAGAGGGGAAACAGATACGCAGTATTTT. Translating it yields CASSRGETDTQYF.

V usage is TRBV28 and J usage is TRBJ1-2; no definite D call. The CDR3 consists of 15 residues. Trimming removed 6 bases from V and 1 base from J, with 15 bases in between. Germline V gene data show CDR1 as MDHEN and CDR2 as SYDVKM. The CDR3 loop is CASRVSEGSNYGYTF. The CDR3 DNA reads TGTGCCAGCAGAGTCTCCGAGGGCAGTAACTATGGCTACACCTTC.

The chain joins TRBV19 to TRBJ1-5; perhaps TRBD1 as D (6 bases). CDR1 is LNHDA, CDR2 SQIVND, per germline (reference sequence). With 3 bases removed from V and 10 bases from J, the gap between germline ends came to 16 bases. The CDR3 totals 14 residues. The CDR3, as DNA: TGTGCCAGTAGTATGGGGGGCCCTTTTGGCCCCCAGCATTTT. Translated: CASSMGGPFGPQHF. The variable domain in full, with the rest retrieved from reference TRBV19 and TRBJ1-5, is DGGITQSPKYLFRKEGQNVTLSCEQNLNHDAMYWYRQDPGQGLRLIYYSQIVNDFQKGDIAEGYSVSREKKESFPLTVTSAQKNPTAFYLCASSMGGPFGPQHFGDGTRLSIL.

The V and J genes are TRBV11-2 and TRBJ1-3; 7 bases are a match to TRBD1. Trimming took 5 bases from V and 4 from J; bases not matched to a gene: 2. CDR3 length equals 13 residues. Germline assignment: CDR1 SGHAT and CDR2 FQNNGV. The CDR3 DNA reads TGTGCCAGCAGCGCGACAGGGGGAAACACCATATATTTT. This gives the protein CASSATGGNTIYF.

This chain connects TRBV6-4 to TRBJ1-5, with 7 positions matching TRBD1. The CDR3 covers 15 residues. V trimming: 6 bases; J trimming: 9 bases; junction bases outside the gene matches: 14. CDR1 and CDR2 (germline): MRHNA, SNTAGT. Here the CDR3 reads CASRPQDRPTGPQHF. The CDR3 DNA reads as TGTGCCAGCAGACCACAGGACAGGCCCACGGGGCCCCAGCATTTT.

Only a few counts were recorded for this clone. The genes are TRBV19 and TRBJ1-5, with TRBD1 matching over 11 bases. The CDR3 consists of 17 residues. V trimming: 3 bases; J trimming: 0 bases; junction bases outside the gene matches: 4. CDR1 is LNHDA and CDR2 is SQIVND in the germline V gene (reference sequence). The CDR3 region has the DNA TGTGCCAGTAGTATTGGGACAGGGGGATATAGCAATCAGCCCCAGCATTTT. Amino acid sequence: CASSIGTGGYSNQPQHF.

CDR3 protein: CASSEAPGRRNTGELFF. The DNA of the CDR3 is TGTGCCAGCAGCGAAGCACCGGGACGCCGGAACACCGGGGAGCTGTTTTTT. The chain links TRBV7-3 to TRBJ2-2, with D perhaps assigned TRBD1 or TRBD2 (5 bases each). Germline values: CDR1 SGHTA, CDR2 FQGTGA. With 5 bases removed from V and 1 base from J, the gap between germline ends came to 17 bases. The length of the CDR3 is 17 residues.

V gene TRBV27 combines with J gene TRBJ1-2; 8 bases map to TRBD1. This CDR3 contains 16 residues. The germline V gene has CDR1 MNHEY and CDR2 SMNVEV (reference sequence). V lost 3 bases and J lost 0; bases outside the gene matches: 6. CDR3 amino acids: CASSFWGGQANYGYTF. In DNA, the CDR3 is TGTGCCAGCAGTTTTTGGGGGGGACAGGCTAACTATGGCTACACCTTC.

This rearrangement joins TRBV6-5 to TRBJ2-3; TRBD2 aligns across 7 bases. Unmatched junction bases numbered 12, after V lost 6 bases and J lost 6 bases. The CDR3 consists of 15 residues. Per the germline V gene, CDR1 is MNHEY and CDR2 is SVGAGI. CDR3 sequence: CASRMRGSDWDTQYF. The CDR3 nucleotides read TGTGCCAGCAGGATGCGGGGGTCGGACTGGGATACGCAGTATTTT.

This clone is a singleton in its sample. The chain couples TRBV7-2 to TRBJ2-7; the match to TRBD1 covers 9 bases. The V and J ends lost 5 bases and 3 bases, in that order; junction bases with no gene match: 8. Germline V gene data show CDR1 as SGHTA and CDR2 as FQGNSA. The CDR3 sequence is 15 residues long. The CDR3 bases are TGTGCCAGCAGCCCTACGGCGGGACAGGGCTACGAGCAGTACTTC. Amino acids: CASSPTAGQGYEQYF. Drawing the rest from reference TRBV7-2 and TRBJ2-7, the complete variable domain is GAGVSQSPSNKVTEKGKDVELRCDPISGHTALYWYRQSLGQGLEFLIYFQGNSAPDKSGLPSDRFSAERTGGSVSTLTIQRTQQEDSAVYLCASSPTAGQGYEQYFGPGTRLTVT.

This chain links TRBV3-1 (or the pseudogene TRBV3-2) with TRBJ2-7; 8 bases are a match to TRBD1. The V and J ends lost 4 bases and 0 bases, in that order; junction bases with no gene match: 8. The CDR3 has 16 amino acids. Germline V gives CDR1 LGHDT, CDR2 YNNKEL (reference sequence). In DNA form, the CDR3 reads TGTGCCAGCAGCCCTAGACAGGGGTCTATCTCCTACGAGCAGTACTTC. It translates to CASSPRQGSISYEQYF.

The chain carries TRBV11-2 and TRBJ1-1; 10 positions match TRBD1. CDR1 and CDR2 (germline): SGHAT, FQNNGV. The CDR3 consists of 15 residues. Trimming at V came to 5 bases and at J to 5 bases, leaving 8 bases not matched to a gene. DNA for the CDR3: TGTGCCAGCAGCGTGACAGGGGGCGCGGGGACTGAAGCTTTCTTT. It translates to CASSVTGGAGTEAFF.